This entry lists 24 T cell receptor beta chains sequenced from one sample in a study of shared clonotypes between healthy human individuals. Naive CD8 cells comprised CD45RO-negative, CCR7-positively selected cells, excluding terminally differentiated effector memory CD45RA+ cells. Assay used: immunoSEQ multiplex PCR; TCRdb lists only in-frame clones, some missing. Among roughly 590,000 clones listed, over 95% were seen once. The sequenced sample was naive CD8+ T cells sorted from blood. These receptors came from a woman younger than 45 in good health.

The CDR3 DNA sequence: TGCAGCGCGGGACGGACGTCCTACGAGCAGTACTTC. This translates into CSAGRTSYEQYF. The genes are TRBV29-1 and TRBJ2-7; D possibly matches TRBD1 or TRBD2 (5 bases each). The CDR3 runs to 12 residues. With 7 bases removed from V and 1 base from J, the gap between germline ends came to 11 bases. Germline CDR1 and CDR2: SQVTM and ANQGSEA.

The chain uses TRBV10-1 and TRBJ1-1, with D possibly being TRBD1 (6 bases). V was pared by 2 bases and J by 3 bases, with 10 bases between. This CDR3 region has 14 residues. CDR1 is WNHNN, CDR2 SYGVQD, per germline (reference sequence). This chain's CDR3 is CASSENRVYTEAFF. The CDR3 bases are TGCGCCAGCAGTGAGAACAGGGTGTACACTGAAGCTTTCTTT.

In nucleotides, the CDR3 is TGTGCCAGCAGCTTAGGAATTAAGGCGGGCGAAGCTTTCTTT. Amino acid sequence: CASSLGIKAGEAFF. This chain joins TRBV7-9 and TRBJ1-1; D remains unclear. Germline CDR1 is SEHNR and CDR2 is FQNEAQ (reference sequence). The V gene lost 1 base and the J gene lost 8 bases, with 14 bases spanning the gap. This CDR3 has 14 residues. Full variable domain (missing parts from reference TRBV7-9 and TRBJ1-1): DTGVSQNPRHKITKRGQNVTFRCDPISEHNRLYWYRQTLGQGPEFLTYFQNEAQLEKSRLLSDRFSAERPKGSFSTLEIQRTEQGDSAMYLCASSLGIKAGEAFFGQGTRLTVV.

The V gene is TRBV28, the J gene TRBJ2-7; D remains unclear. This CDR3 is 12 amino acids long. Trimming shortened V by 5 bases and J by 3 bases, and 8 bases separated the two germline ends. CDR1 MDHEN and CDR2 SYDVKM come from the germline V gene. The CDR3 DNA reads TGTGCCAGCAGTCAGGACGGCTACGAGCAGTACTTC. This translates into CASSQDGYEQYF.

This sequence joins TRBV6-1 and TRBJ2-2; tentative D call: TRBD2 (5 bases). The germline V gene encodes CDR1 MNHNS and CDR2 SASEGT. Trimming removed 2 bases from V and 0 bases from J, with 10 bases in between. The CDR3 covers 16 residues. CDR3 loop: CASSEPRTPNTGELFF. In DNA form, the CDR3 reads TGTGCCAGCAGTGAACCCAGGACTCCGAACACCGGGGAGCTGTTTTTT.

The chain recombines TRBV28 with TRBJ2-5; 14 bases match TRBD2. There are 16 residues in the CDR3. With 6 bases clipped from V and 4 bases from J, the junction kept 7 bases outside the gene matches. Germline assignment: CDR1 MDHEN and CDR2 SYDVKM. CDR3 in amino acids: CASRETSGRAPETQYF. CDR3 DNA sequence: TGTGCCAGCAGAGAGACTAGCGGGAGGGCCCCAGAGACCCAGTACTTC.

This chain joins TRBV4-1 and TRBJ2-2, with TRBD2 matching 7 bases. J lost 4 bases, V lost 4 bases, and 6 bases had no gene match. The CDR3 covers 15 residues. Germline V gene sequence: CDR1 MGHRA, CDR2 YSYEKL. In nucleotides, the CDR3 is TGCGCCAGCAGCCCCCAGACTAGCTTCACCGGGGAGCTGTTTTTT. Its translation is CASSPQTSFTGELFF.

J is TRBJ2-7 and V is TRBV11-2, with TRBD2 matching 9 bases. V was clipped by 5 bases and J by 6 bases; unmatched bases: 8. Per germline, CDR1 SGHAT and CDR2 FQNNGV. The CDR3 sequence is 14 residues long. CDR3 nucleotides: TGTGCCAGCAGCAGACTAGCTAGCGGGACCGAGCAGTACTTC. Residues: CASSRLASGTEQYF.

In DNA, the CDR3 is TGTGCCAGCAGCTTGGTTGGACAGGACAATGAGCAGTTCTTC. Translating it yields CASSLVGQDNEQFF. The chain combines TRBV5-6 with TRBJ2-1, with 7 bases matching TRBD1. Germline V gives CDR1 SGHDT, CDR2 YYEEEE. The CDR3 loop spans 14 amino acids. Losses at the gene ends were 0 bases for V and 5 bases for J; bases not matched to a gene: 2. Complete variable domain (other parts from reference TRBV5-6 and TRBJ2-1): DAGVTQSPTHLIKTRGQQVTLRCSPKSGHDTVSWYQQALGQGPQFIFQYYEEEERQRGNFPDRFSGHQFPNYSSELNVNALLLGDSALYLCASSLVGQDNEQFFGPGTRLTVL.

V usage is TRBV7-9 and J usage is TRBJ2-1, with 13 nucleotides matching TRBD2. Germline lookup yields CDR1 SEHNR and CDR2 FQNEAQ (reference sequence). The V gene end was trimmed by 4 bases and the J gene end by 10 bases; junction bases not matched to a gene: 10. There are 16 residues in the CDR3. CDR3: CASSWPGTSGKDEQFF. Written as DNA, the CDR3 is TGTGCCAGCAGCTGGCCCGGGACTAGCGGGAAGGACGAGCAGTTCTTC.

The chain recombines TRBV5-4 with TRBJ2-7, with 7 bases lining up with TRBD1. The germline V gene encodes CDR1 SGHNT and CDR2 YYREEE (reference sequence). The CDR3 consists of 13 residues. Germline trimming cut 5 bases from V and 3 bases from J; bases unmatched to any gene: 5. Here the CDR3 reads CASSYRGFYEQYF. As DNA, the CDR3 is TGTGCCAGCAGTTACAGGGGTTTCTACGAGCAGTACTTC.

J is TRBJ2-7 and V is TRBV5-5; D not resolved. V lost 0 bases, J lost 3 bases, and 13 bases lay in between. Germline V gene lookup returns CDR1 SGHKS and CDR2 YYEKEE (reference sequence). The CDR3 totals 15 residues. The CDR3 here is CASSLEADDYYEQYF. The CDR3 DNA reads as TGTGCCAGCAGCTTGGAGGCGGACGATTACTACGAGCAGTACTTC.

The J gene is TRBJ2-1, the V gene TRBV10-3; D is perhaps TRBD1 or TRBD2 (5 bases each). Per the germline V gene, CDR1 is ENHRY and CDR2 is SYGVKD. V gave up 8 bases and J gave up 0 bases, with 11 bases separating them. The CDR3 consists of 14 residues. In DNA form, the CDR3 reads TGTGCCATCCGGCCAGGGAGCTCCTACAATGAGCAGTTCTTC. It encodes CAIRPGSSYNEQFF.

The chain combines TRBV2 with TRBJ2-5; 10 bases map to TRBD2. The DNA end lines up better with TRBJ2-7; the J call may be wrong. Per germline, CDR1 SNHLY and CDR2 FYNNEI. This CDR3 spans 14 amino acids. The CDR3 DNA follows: TGTGCCACTAACCCGGGACTAGCGCGGTACGAGCAGTACTTC. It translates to CATNPGLARYEQYF.

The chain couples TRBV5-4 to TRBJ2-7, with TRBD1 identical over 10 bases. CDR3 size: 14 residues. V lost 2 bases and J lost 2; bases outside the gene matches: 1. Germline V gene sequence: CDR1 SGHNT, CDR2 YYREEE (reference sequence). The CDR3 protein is CASSFGTGAYEQYF. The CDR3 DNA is TGTGCCAGCAGCTTCGGGACAGGGGCCTACGAGCAGTACTTC.

DNA of the CDR3: TGTGCCAGCAGCGTAGGAGGACAGAAGGACGAGCAGTACTTC. It codes for CASSVGGQKDEQYF. The chain has TRBV9 and TRBJ2-7; a weak D match, TRBD1 (6 bases). The CDR3 covers 14 residues. V was cut by 0 bases and J by 5 bases, with 12 bases left in between. Germline V gives CDR1 SGDLS, CDR2 YYNGEE.

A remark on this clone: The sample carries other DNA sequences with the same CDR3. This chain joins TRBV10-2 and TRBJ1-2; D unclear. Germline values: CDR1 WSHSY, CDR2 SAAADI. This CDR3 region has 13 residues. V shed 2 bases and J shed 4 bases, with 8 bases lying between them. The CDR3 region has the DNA TGCGCCAGCAGTGAGGGTGTCGGCTATGGCTACACCTTC. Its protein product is CASSEGVGYGYTF.

The CDR3: CASSHAERGTGELFF. CDR3 nucleotides: TGCGCCAGCAGCCACGCTGAGCGGGGCACCGGGGAGCTGTTTTTT. This chain uses TRBV4-1 with TRBJ2-2; 7 bases agree with TRBD2. Germline CDR1 MGHRA, CDR2 YSYEKL. With 3 bases clipped from V and 4 bases from J, the junction kept 5 bases outside the gene matches. This CDR3 is built from 15 residues.

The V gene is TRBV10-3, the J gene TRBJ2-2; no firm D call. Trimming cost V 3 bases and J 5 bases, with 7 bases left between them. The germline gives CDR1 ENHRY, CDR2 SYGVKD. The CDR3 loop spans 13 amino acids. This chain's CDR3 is CAISEGFTGELFF. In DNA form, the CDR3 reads TGTGCCATCAGTGAAGGGTTTACCGGGGAGCTGTTTTTT.

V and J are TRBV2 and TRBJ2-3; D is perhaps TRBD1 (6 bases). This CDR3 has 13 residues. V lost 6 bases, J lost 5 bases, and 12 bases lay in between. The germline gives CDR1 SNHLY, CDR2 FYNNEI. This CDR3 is CASRGIGGDTQYF. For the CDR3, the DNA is TGTGCCAGCAGAGGGATAGGGGGAGATACGCAGTATTTT.

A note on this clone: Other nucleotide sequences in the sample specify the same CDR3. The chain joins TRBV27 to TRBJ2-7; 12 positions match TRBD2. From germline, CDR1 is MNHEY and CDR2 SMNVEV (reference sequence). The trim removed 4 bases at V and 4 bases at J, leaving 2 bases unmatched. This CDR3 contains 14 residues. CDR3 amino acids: CASSSLAGGYEQYF. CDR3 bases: TGTGCCAGCAGTTCCCTAGCGGGAGGGTACGAGCAGTACTTC.

The CDR3 region is CASSAGGASTDTQYF. CDR3 nucleotide sequence: TGTGCCAGCAGCGCCGGGGGCGCTAGCACAGATACGCAGTATTTT. The V gene is TRBV2, the J gene TRBJ2-3; D possibly uses TRBD1 or TRBD2 (6 bases each). Per germline, CDR1 SNHLY and CDR2 FYNNEI. The length of the CDR3 is 15 residues. Trimming shortened V by 6 bases and J by 0 bases, and 13 bases separated the two germline ends.

The CDR3 DNA is TGTGCCAGCAGCTCGGGACCGTCGAACACTGAAGCTTTCTTT. Translating it yields CASSSGPSNTEAFF. V is TRBV13 and J is TRBJ1-1, with TRBD1 as a possible D gene (5 bases). The CDR3 sequence is 14 residues long. CDR1 and CDR2 from the germline V gene are PRHDT and FYEKMQ (reference sequence). V was pared by 4 bases and J by 1 base, with 10 bases between. The full variable domain, its missing parts supplied by reference TRBV13 and TRBJ1-1, is AAGVIQSPRHLIKEKRETATLKCYPIPRHDTVYWYQQGPGQDPQFLISFYEKMQSDKGSIPDRFSAQQFSDYHSELNMSSLELGDSALYFCASSSGPSNTEAFFGQGTRLTVV.

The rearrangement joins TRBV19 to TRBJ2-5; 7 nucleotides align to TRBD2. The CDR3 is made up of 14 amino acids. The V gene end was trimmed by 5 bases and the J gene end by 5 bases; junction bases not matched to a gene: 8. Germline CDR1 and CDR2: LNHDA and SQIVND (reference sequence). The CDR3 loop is CASSEGGLVETQYF. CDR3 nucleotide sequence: TGTGCCAGTAGTGAGGGAGGGTTGGTGGAGACCCAGTACTTC.